Included here is one T cell receptor (beta chain) sequence, with context. Its antigen is as yet unknown. This entry is derived from a study of blood T cells in healthy people across ages. Together with a sample-barcoded 5' primer, a J-beta primer mix was included in a second PCR lasting about 6 to 11 cycles. Using its own MiXCR run on the 5' RACE reads, TCRdb lists one record per CDR3 protein. The table shows more than 700,000 distinct CDR3 sequences, with 35% to 60% occurring only once. Study results and limitations: Estimated diversity across one million T cells was deemed an underestimate. Observed TCR beta diversity showed a strong correlation with the percentage of naive T cells as measured by flow cytometry.

The sequenced sample was blood. The clonotype was recovered from a man aged 80 or over in good health.

The CDR3 loop reads CASRTGTALTSGANVLTF. In DNA, the CDR3 is TGTGCCAGCAGAACCGGGACAGCCTTAACTTCTGGGGCCAACGTCCTGACTTTC. V and J are TRBV28 and TRBJ2-6; 7 bases map to TRBD1. Germline V gives CDR1 MDHEN, CDR2 SYDVKM. The CDR3 length is 18 residues. Losses at the gene ends were 6 bases for V and 1 base for J; bases not matched to a gene: 12.